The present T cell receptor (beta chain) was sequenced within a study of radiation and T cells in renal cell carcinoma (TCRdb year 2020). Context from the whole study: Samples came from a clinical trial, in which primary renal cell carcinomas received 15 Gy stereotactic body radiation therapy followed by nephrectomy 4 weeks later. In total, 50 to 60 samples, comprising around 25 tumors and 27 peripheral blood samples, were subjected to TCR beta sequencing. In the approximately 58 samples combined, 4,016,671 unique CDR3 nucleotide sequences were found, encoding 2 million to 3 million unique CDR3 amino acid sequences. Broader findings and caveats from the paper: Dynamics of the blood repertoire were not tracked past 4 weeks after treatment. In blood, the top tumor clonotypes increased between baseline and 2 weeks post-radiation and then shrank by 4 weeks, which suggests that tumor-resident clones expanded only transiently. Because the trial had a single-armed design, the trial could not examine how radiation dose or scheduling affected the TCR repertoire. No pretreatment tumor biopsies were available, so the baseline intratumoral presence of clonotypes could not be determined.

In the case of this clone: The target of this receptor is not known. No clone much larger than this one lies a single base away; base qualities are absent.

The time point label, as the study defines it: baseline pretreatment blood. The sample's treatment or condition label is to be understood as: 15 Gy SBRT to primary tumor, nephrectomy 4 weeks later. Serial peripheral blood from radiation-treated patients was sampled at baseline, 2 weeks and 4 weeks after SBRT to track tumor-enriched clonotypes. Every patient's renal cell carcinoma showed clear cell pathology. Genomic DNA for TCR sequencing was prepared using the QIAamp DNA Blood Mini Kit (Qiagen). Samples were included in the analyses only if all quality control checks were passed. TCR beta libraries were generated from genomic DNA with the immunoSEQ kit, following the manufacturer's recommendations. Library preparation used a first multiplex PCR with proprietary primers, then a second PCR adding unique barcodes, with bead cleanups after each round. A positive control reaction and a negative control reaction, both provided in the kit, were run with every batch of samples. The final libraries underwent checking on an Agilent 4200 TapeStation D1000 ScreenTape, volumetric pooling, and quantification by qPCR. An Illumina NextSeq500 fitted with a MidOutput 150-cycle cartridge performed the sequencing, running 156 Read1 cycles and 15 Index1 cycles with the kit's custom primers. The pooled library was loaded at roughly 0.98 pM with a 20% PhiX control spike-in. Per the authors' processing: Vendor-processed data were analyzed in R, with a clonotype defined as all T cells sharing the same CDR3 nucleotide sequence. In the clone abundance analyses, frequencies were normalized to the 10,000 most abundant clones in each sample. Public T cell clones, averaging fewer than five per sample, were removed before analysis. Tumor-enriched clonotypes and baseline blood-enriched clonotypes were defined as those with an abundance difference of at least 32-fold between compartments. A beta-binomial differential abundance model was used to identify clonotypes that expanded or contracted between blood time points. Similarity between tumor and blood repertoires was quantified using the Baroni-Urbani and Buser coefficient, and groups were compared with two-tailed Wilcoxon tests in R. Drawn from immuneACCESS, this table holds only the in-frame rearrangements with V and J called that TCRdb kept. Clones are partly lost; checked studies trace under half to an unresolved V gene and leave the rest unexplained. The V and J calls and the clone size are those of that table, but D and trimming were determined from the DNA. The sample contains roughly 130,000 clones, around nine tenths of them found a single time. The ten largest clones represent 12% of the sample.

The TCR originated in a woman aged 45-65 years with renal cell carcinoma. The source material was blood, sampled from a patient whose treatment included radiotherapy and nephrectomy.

The CDR3 in this case is CASSPQGPSNYGYTF. The DNA is TGCGCCAGCAGCCCCCAGGGCCCGTCTAACTATGGCTACACCTTC. The V and J segments used are TRBV4-3 and TRBJ1-2, and the D gene may be TRBD1, 5 bases matching. CDR1 LGHNA and CDR2 YSLEER are derived from the germline V gene. The V and J ends are trimmed by 4 bases and 0 bases, leaving 12 bases between them. The CDR3 has 15 amino acids, counting the end cysteine and phenylalanine. This entry keeps only the CDR3 DNA: 45 bases, framed from base 1.